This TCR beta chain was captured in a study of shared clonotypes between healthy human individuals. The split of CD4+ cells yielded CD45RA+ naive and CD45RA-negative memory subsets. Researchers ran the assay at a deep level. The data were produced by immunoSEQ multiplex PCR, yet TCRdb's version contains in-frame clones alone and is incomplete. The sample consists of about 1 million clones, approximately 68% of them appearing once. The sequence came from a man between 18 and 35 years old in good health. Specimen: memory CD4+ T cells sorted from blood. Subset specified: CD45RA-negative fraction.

CDR3 residues: CASSRDRESTTQYF. CDR3 nucleotide sequence: TGTGCCAGCAGCAGGGACAGGGAGTCCACTACGCAGTATTTT. The gene calls are TRBV7-3 and TRBJ2-3; 9 bases map to TRBD1. The CDR3 extends over 14 amino acids. The trim removed 5 bases at V and 8 bases at J, leaving 8 bases unmatched. Looked up from germline, CDR1 is SGHTA and CDR2 is FQGTGA. Full variable domain (outside the CDR3, taken from reference TRBV7-3 and TRBJ2-3): GAGVSQTPSNKVTEKGKYVELRCDPISGHTALYWYRQSLGQGPEFLIYFQGTGAADDSGLPNDRFFAVRPEGSVSTLKIQRTERGDSAVYLCASSRDRESTTQYFGPGTRLTVL.